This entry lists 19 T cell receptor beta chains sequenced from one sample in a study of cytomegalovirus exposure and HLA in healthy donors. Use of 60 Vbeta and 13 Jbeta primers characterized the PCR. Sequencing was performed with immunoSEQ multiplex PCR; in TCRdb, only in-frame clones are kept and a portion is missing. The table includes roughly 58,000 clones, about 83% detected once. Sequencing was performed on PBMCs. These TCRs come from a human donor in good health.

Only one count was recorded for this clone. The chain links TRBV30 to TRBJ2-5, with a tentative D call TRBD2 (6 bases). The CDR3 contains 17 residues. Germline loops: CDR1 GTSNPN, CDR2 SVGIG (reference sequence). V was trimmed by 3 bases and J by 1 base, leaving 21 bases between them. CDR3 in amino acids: CAWSPISGTRFQETQYF. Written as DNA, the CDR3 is TGTGCCTGGAGCCCCATCTCCGGGACTCGATTCCAAGAGACCCAGTACTTC.

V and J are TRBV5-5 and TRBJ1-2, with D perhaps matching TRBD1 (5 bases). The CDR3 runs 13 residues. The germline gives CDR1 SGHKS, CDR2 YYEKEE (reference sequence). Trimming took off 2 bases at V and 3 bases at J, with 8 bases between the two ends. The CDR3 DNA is TGTGCCAGCAGCTTTACAGGCGACTATGGCTACACCTTC. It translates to CASSFTGDYGYTF.

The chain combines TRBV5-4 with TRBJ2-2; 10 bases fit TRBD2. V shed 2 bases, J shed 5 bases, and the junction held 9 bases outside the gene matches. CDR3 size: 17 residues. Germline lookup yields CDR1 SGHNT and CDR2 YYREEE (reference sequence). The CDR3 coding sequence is TGTGCCAGCAGCTTTCAACTAGCGGGGTCATTAACCGGGGAGCTGTTTTTT. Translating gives CASSFQLAGSLTGELFF.

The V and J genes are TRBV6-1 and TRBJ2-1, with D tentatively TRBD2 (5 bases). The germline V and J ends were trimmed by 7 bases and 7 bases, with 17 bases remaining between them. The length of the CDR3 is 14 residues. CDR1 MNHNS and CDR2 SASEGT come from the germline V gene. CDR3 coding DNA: TGTGCCAGCACGCGGCAGGCGGCGGGTAATGAGCAGTTCTTC. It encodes CASTRQAAGNEQFF.

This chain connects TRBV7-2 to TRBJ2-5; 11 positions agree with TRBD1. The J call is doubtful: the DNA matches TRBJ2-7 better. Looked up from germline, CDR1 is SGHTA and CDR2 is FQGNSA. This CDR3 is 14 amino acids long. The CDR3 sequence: CASSSRTGGDEQYF. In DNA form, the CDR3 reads TGTGCCAGCAGCTCACGGACAGGGGGCGACGAGCAGTACTTC.

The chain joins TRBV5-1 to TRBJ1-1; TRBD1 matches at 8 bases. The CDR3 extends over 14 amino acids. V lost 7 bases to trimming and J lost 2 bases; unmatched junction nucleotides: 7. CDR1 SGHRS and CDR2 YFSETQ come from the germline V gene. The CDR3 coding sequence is TGCGCCAGCCCCGAAACAGGGGGTAACACTGAAGCTTTCTTT. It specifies CASPETGGNTEAFF.

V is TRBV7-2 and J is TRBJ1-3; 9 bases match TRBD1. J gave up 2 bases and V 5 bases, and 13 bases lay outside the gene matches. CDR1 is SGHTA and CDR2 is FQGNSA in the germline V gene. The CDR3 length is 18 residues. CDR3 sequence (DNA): TGTGCCAGCAGCCCTAGAGGGGTAGGACAGGGGACTGGAAACACCATATATTTT. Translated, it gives CASSPRGVGQGTGNTIYF.

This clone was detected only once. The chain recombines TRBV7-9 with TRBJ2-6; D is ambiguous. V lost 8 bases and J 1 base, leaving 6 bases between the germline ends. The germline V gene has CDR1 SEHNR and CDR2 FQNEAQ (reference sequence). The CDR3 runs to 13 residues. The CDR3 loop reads CASHRSGANVLTF. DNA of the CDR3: TGTGCCAGCCATAGATCTGGGGCCAACGTCCTGACTTTC. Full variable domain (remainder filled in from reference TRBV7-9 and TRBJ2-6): DTGVSQNPRHKITKRGQNVTFRCDPISEHNRLYWYRQTLGQGPEFLTYFQNEAQLEKSRLLSDRFSAERPKGSFSTLEIQRTEQGDSAMYLCASHRSGANVLTFGAGSRLTVL.

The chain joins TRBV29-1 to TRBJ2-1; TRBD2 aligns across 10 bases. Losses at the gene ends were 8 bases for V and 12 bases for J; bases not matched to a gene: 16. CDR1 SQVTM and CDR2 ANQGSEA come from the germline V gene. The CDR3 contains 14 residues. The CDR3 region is CSTPGLAGGGRQFF. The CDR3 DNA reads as TGCAGCACACCGGGTTTAGCGGGGGGAGGAAGGCAGTTCTTC.

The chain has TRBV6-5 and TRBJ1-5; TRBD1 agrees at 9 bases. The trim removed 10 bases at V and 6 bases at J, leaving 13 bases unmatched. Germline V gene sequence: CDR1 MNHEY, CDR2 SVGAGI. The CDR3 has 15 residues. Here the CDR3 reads CATQLDRGGGQPQHF. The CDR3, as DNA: TGTGCCACCCAACTAGACAGGGGGGGAGGTCAGCCCCAGCATTTT.

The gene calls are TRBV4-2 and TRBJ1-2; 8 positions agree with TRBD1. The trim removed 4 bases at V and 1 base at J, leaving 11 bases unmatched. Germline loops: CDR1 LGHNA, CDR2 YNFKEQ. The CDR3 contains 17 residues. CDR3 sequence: CASSPRSTGAYNYGYTF. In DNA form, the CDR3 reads TGTGCCAGCAGCCCCCGATCGACAGGGGCCTATAACTATGGCTACACCTTC.

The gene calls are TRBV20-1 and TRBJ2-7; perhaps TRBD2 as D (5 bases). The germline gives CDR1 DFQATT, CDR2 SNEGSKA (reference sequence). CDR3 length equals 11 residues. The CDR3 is CSAGISYEQYF. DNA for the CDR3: TGCAGCGCCGGGATCTCCTACGAGCAGTACTTC.

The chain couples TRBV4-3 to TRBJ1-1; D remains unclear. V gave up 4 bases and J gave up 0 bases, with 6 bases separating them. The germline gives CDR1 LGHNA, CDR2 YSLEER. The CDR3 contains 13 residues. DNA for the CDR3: TGCGCCAGCAGCCTTCAAATGAACACTGAAGCTTTCTTT. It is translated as CASSLQMNTEAFF.

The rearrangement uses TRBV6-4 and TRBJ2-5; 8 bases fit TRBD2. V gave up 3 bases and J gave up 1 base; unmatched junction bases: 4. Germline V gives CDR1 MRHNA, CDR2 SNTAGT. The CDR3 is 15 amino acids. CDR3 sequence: CASSEIAGRQETQYF. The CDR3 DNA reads TGTGCCAGCAGTGAGATAGCGGGGCGCCAAGAGACCCAGTACTTC.

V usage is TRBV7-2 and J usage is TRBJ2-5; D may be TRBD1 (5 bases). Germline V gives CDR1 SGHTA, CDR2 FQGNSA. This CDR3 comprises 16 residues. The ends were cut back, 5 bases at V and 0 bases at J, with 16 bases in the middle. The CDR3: CASSPAGIGYQETQYF. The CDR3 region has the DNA TGTGCCAGCAGCCCTGCAGGGATCGGGTACCAAGAGACCCAGTACTTC.

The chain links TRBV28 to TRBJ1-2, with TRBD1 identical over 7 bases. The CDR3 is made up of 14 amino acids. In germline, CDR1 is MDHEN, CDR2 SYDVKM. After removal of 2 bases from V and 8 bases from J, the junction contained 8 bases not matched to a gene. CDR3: CASSLSAGGRGYTF. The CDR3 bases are TGTGCCAGCAGTTTAAGCGCAGGGGGTAGGGGCTACACCTTC.

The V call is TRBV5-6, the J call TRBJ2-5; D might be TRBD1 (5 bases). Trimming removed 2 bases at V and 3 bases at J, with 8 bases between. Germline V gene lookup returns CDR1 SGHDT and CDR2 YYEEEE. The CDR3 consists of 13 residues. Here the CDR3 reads CASSFVREETQYF. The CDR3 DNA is TGTGCCAGCAGCTTCGTCAGGGAAGAGACCCAGTACTTC.

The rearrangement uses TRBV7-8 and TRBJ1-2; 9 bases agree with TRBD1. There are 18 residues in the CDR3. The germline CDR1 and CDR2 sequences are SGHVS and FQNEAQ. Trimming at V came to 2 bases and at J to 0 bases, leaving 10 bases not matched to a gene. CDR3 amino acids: CASSLWGQGQRSNYGYTF. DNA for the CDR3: TGTGCCAGCAGCTTATGGGGACAGGGACAGCGCTCTAACTATGGCTACACCTTC.

CDR3 nucleotides: TGCGCCAGCAGCCCAAGGACAGCCCCTAACTATGGCTACACCTTC. Translated: CASSPRTAPNYGYTF. This sequence joins TRBV5-1 and TRBJ1-2; D may be TRBD1 (6 bases). Trimming shortened V by 4 bases and J by 0 bases, and 13 bases separated the two germline ends. The germline CDR1 and CDR2 sequences are SGHRS and YFSETQ. The CDR3 length is 15 residues.